A selection of T cell receptor beta chains follows, all from one sample in a study of OX40 agonist ivuxolimab in advanced cancers. TCRdb's table, derived via immunoSEQ multiplex PCR, lists solely in-frame clones and lacks some. The data contain approximately 86,000 clones, about 86% of them singletons. Here the sequenced sample was CD4+ or CD8+ T cells sorted from blood, taken in a trial of the OX40 agonist ivuxolimab. These TCRs come from an adult with an advanced solid tumor such as melanoma, head and neck, liver or kidney cancer. Both conserved end residues are part of each CDR3.

j_gene,v_gene,CDR3aa
TRBJ2-5,TRBV5-1,CASSLGGIRQETQYF
TRBJ2-2,TRBV7-3,CASSLRGGLVTPGELFF
TRBJ1-2,TRBV7-9,CASSSSQGFRYGYTF
TRBJ1-6,TRBV5-6,CASSLDGVIGSPLHF
TRBJ1-2,TRBV11-2,CASSPPTGEDGYTF
TRBJ1-4,TRBV6-5,CASSLGGGGREKLFF
TRBJ2-7,TRBV5-1,CASSLGPGASSYEQYF
TRBJ2-4,TRBV5-6,CASSYTGAGNIQYF
TRBJ1-1,TRBV19,CASSISRETEAFF
TRBJ1-4,TRBV6-6,CASSYGTGPTNEKLFF
TRBJ2-6,TRBV28,CASYRGGSGANVLTF
TRBJ2-7,TRBV5-6,CASSLDREAFSYEQYF
TRBJ1-5,TRBV6-5,CASRTTGGNQPQHF